What follows are 27 T cell receptor beta chains derived from one specimen sequenced in a study of T cell responses to AZD1222 COVID-19 vaccine (dated by TCRdb to the early 2020s). The protocol used for the library was the immunoSEQ multiplex PCR assay. TCRdb stores this immuneACCESS table with in-frame sequences only. Part of the clones is absent; in the studies checked, under half of the shortfall reflects unresolved V genes, and no reason is known for the rest. Present in this sample are 150,000 or so clones, 92% of which were seen just once. The top ten clonotypes cover approximately 1.2% of the sample. The intended sense of this specimen's time point label: about 28 days (+/-7) after the second vaccine dose. This specimen consisted of peripheral blood, obtained 28 days after the second AZD1222 dose. These receptors came from an adult who received the AZD1222 COVID-19 vaccine.

The chain carries TRBV7-2 and TRBJ2-5; D gene uncertain. Germline loops: CDR1 SGHTA, CDR2 FQGNSA. This CDR3 has 11 residues. V lost 5 bases, J lost 5 bases, and 6 bases lay in between. The CDR3 here is CASSRRETQYF. DNA for the CDR3: TGTGCCAGCAGCCGCCGGGAGACCCAGTACTTC.

J is TRBJ2-6 and V is TRBV6-5, with D uncertain. The germline V gene encodes CDR1 MNHEY and CDR2 SVGAGI. The ends were cut back, 2 bases at V and 4 bases at J, with 9 bases in the middle. This CDR3 is built from 15 residues. CDR3: CASSYLLAGANVLTF. The CDR3 coding sequence is TGTGCCAGCAGTTACCTTTTGGCGGGGGCCAACGTCCTGACTTTC.

J is TRBJ1-2 and V is TRBV6-4, with TRBD1 identical over 10 bases. There are 17 residues in the CDR3. Germline V CDR1 and CDR2: MRHNA, SNTAGT. J was trimmed by 3 bases and V by 6 bases; bases with no gene match: 13. CDR3 in DNA: TGTGCCAGCAGACCCGAGGGGGAGACAGGGGGCGACTATGGCTACACCTTC. This encodes CASRPEGETGGDYGYTF.

The rearrangement joins TRBV15 to TRBJ2-1; tentative D call: TRBD1 (6 bases). Germline CDR1 reads LNHNV; CDR2 reads YYDKDF (reference sequence). V lost 8 bases, J lost 10 bases, and 15 bases lay in between. The CDR3 runs 12 residues. The CDR3 coding sequence is TGTGCCACCGCGGACCCACAGGGAGAGCAGTTCTTC. Protein sequence: CATADPQGEQFF. The full variable domain, rest sourced from reference TRBV15 and TRBJ2-1, is DAMVIQNPRYQVTQFGKPVTLSCSQTLNHNVMYWYQQKSSQAPKLLFHYYDKDFNNEADTPDNFQSRRPNTSFCFLDIRSPGLGDTAMYLCATADPQGEQFFGPGTRLTVL.

The chain recombines TRBV6-1 with TRBJ1-5; D not certain. Per the germline V gene, CDR1 is MNHNS and CDR2 is SASEGT. CDR3 length equals 14 residues. Trimming shortened V by 3 bases and J by 3 bases, and 9 bases separated the two germline ends. The CDR3 nucleotides read TGTGCCAGCAGTGAGACGAGTGTCAATCAGCCCCAGCATTTT. This sequence encodes CASSETSVNQPQHF.

This rearrangement joins TRBV5-1 to TRBJ2-5, with TRBD1 matching over 9 bases. V lost 4 bases and J lost 2; bases outside the gene matches: 3. Germline values: CDR1 SGHRS, CDR2 YFSETQ. This CDR3 spans 14 amino acids. CDR3 DNA: TGCGCCAGCAGCCCTGGGACAGGGCAAGAGACCCAGTACTTC. This gives the protein CASSPGTGQETQYF.

The V call is TRBV7-8, the J call TRBJ1-2, with 8 bases that match TRBD1. With V trimmed by 0 bases and J by 4 bases, 4 bases remained unmatched. The CDR3 extends over 15 amino acids. Germline assignment: CDR1 SGHVS and CDR2 FQNEAQ. The CDR3: CASSLAGQVFYGYTF. In DNA, the CDR3 is TGTGCCAGCAGCTTAGCGGGACAGGTTTTCTATGGCTACACCTTC.

The J gene is TRBJ1-1, the V gene TRBV6-4; 9 bases agree with TRBD1. The CDR3 totals 15 residues. The V gene's germline CDR1 is MRHNA and CDR2 SNTAGT. J gave up 5 bases and V 5 bases, and 9 bases lay outside the gene matches. CDR3 bases: TGTGCCAGCAGTAAGTCGACAGGGGGTTTGACTGAAGCTTTCTTT. Translated, it gives CASSKSTGGLTEAFF.

This chain uses TRBV28 with TRBJ1-2, with D uncertain. The CDR3 spans 13 residues. V was clipped by 4 bases and J by 7 bases, with 13 bases between them. Germline V lookup: CDR1 MDHEN, CDR2 SYDVKM. The CDR3 region is CASSSPRRGGYTF. Written as DNA, the CDR3 is TGTGCCAGCAGTTCGCCCCGCCGCGGTGGCTACACCTTC.

A single count supports this clone. CDR3 loop: CASRALRGSGNTIYF. CDR3 sequence (DNA): TGTGCCAGCAGGGCTTTAAGGGGGTCTGGAAACACCATATATTTT. This chain connects TRBV27 to TRBJ1-3, with D tentatively TRBD1 (6 bases). V shed 6 bases and J shed 1 base, with 13 bases lying between them. The CDR3 totals 15 residues. Germline V gene lookup returns CDR1 MNHEY and CDR2 SMNVEV (reference sequence).

V gene TRBV6-5 combines with J gene TRBJ2-2; 11 bases fit TRBD1. The CDR3 contains 15 residues. CDR1 and CDR2 (germline): MNHEY, SVGAGI. J lost 5 bases, V lost 7 bases, and 6 bases had no gene match. DNA of the CDR3: TGTGCCAGCATCCCGGACAGGGGGCAGACCGGGGAGCTGTTTTTT. Translating gives CASIPDRGQTGELFF.

The chain uses TRBV6-4 and TRBJ1-1; TRBD1 is a possible D gene (5 bases). The germline gives CDR1 MRHNA, CDR2 SNTAGT. V lost 5 bases and J 1 base, leaving 8 bases between the germline ends. CDR3 size: 13 residues. CDR3 sequence reads: CASSQGPNTEAFF. DNA for the CDR3: TGTGCCAGCAGTCAGGGTCCGAACACTGAAGCTTTCTTT.

The chain employs TRBV19 and TRBJ1-2; D is possibly TRBD1 (6 bases). The CDR3 runs 15 residues. The V end lost 3 bases, the J end lost 4 bases, and 15 bases lay between the germline ends. Per germline, CDR1 LNHDA and CDR2 SQIVND (reference sequence). CDR3 region: CASSISWGGGYGYTF. The CDR3 DNA reads as TGTGCCAGTAGTATCTCCTGGGGAGGGGGCTATGGCTACACCTTC.

The chain recombines TRBV5-1 with TRBJ2-1; D remains unclear. Between the trimmed V and J ends, which lost 6 bases and 3 bases, there was a span of 13 bases. The CDR3 spans 14 residues. Germline CDR1 reads SGHRS; CDR2 reads YFSETQ. DNA for the CDR3: TGCGCCAGCAAGCTGGGCAGTCTCTACAATGAGCAGTTCTTC. Translating gives CASKLGSLYNEQFF.

The CDR3 region has the DNA TGTGCCAGCAGCACCGCACGGGTGGGGAACACTGAAGCTTTCTTT. Translation: CASSTARVGNTEAFF. This chain connects TRBV7-9 to TRBJ1-1; D is undetermined. Germline V gene data show CDR1 as SEHNR and CDR2 as FQNEAQ (reference sequence). CDR3 size: 15 residues. Trimming left V 5 bases short and J 1 base short, with 14 bases between. The whole variable domain, remainder taken from reference TRBV7-9 and TRBJ1-1, is DTGVSQNPRHKITKRGQNVTFRCDPISEHNRLYWYRQTLGQGPEFLTYFQNEAQLEKSRLLSDRFSAERPKGSFSTLEIQRTEQGDSAMYLCASSTARVGNTEAFFGQGTRLTVV.

The J gene is TRBJ1-6, the V gene TRBV19; TRBD1 is a possible D gene (5 bases). The CDR3 is 16 amino acids. V was clipped by 3 bases and J by 5 bases, with 14 bases between them. The V gene's germline CDR1 is LNHDA and CDR2 SQIVND (reference sequence). The CDR3 protein is CASSMSGGRDNSPLHF. The CDR3 nucleotides read TGTGCCAGTAGTATGTCGGGGGGTCGGGATAATTCACCCCTCCACTTT.

The rearrangement uses TRBV24-1 and TRBJ2-2, with 8 bases that match TRBD1. The V gene end was trimmed by 4 bases and the J gene end by 1 base; junction bases not matched to a gene: 4. Germline V gene sequence: CDR1 KGHDR, CDR2 SFDVKD. The CDR3 extends over 16 amino acids. This CDR3 reads CATSDYGQGNTGELFF. The CDR3 region has the DNA TGTGCCACCAGTGACTACGGACAGGGGAACACCGGGGAGCTGTTTTTT.

This clone was seen only once. The chain joins TRBV11-2 to TRBJ2-3; 12 nucleotides line up with TRBD2. This CDR3 has 15 residues. Trimming took 2 bases from V and 4 from J; bases not matched to a gene: 1. CDR1 and CDR2 from the germline V gene are SGHAT and FQNNGV. In DNA form, the CDR3 reads TGTGCCAGCAGCTTAAGACTAGCGGGAGCAGATACGCAGTATTTT. It is translated as CASSLRLAGADTQYF.

V usage is TRBV5-4 and J usage is TRBJ2-7; D gene ambiguous. CDR3 size: 16 residues. In germline, CDR1 is SGHNT, CDR2 YYREEE (reference sequence). Trimming stripped 0 bases from V and 0 bases from J, with 13 bases between. CDR3 sequence: CASSLAGPLSSYEQYF. CDR3 DNA sequence: TGTGCCAGCAGCTTGGCCGGGCCGTTGAGCTCCTACGAGCAGTACTTC.

V and J are TRBV4-3 and TRBJ1-3; D gene uncertain. V was trimmed by 0 bases and J by 0 bases, leaving 12 bases between them. In germline, CDR1 is LGHNA, CDR2 YSLEER. CDR3 length equals 17 residues. The CDR3 DNA reads TGCGCCAGCAGCCAAGATCGAATCATGCACTCTGGAAACACCATATATTTT. This encodes CASSQDRIMHSGNTIYF.

This clone was observed once. The chain combines TRBV3-1 (or the pseudogene TRBV3-2) with TRBJ1-3; D is possibly TRBD1 (6 bases). Per the germline V gene, CDR1 is LGHDT and CDR2 is YNNKEL (reference sequence). The V end was cut by 2 bases, the J end by 2 bases, with 19 bases between. The CDR3 has 18 amino acids. In DNA form, the CDR3 reads TGTGCCAGCAGCCAATTCTTCGAGGACAGCGCTGCTGGAAACACCATATATTTT. This codes for CASSQFFEDSAAGNTIYF.

The J gene is TRBJ2-3, the V gene TRBV11-2, with 8 bases identical to TRBD2. The CDR3 has 17 amino acids. Per the germline V gene, CDR1 is SGHAT and CDR2 is FQNNGV. V trimming: 5 bases; J trimming: 3 bases; junction bases outside the gene matches: 13. CDR3 amino acids: CASSPITGGGWTDTQYF. CDR3 DNA: TGTGCCAGCAGCCCGATCACGGGGGGGGGCTGGACAGATACGCAGTATTTT.

The sample holds a few counts of this clone. The chain couples TRBV4-3 to TRBJ2-1, with 14 bases aligning to TRBD2. V dropped 3 bases and J dropped 7; count of bases not matched to a gene: 2. This CDR3 comprises 15 residues. Per the germline V gene, CDR1 is LGHNA and CDR2 is YSLEER. The DNA of the CDR3 is TGCGCCAGCAGCCAGAGACTAGCGGGAGGGAATGAGCAGTTCTTC. It specifies CASSQRLAGGNEQFF.

The rearrangement uses TRBV4-2 and TRBJ1-4; 9 nucleotides line up with TRBD1. The CDR3 loop spans 14 amino acids. Germline V gene lookup returns CDR1 LGHNA and CDR2 YNFKEQ. J lost 6 bases, V lost 1 base, and 0 bases had no gene match. The CDR3 is CASSQGQGDEKLFF. CDR3 coding DNA: TGTGCCAGCAGCCAAGGACAGGGGGATGAAAAACTGTTTTTT.

Concerning this clone itself: At one of its ends the junction is not consistent with the germline gene, which may arise from a read error. The chain recombines TRBV7-2 with TRBJ1-2; TRBD1 aligns across 10 bases. CDR3 length: 15 residues. CDR1 SGHTA and CDR2 FQGNSA come from the germline V gene. The CDR3 bases are TGTGCCAGCAGCTTACGGGACAGGGGAGGGTATGACTACACCTTC. Amino acid sequence: CASSLRDRGGYDYTF.

This rearrangement joins TRBV3-1 (or the pseudogene TRBV3-2) to TRBJ1-1; unclear D gene. The germline V and J ends were trimmed by 0 bases and 0 bases, with 8 bases remaining between them. The CDR3 spans 15 residues. Germline CDR1 reads LGHDT; CDR2 reads YNNKEL (reference sequence). In nucleotides, the CDR3 is TGTGCCAGCAGCCAAGATCTGCTCATGAACACTGAAGCTTTCTTT. Its protein product is CASSQDLLMNTEAFF.

This sequence joins TRBV10-3 and TRBJ2-7; a possible D gene is TRBD2 (6 bases). The germline CDR1 and CDR2 sequences are ENHRY and SYGVKD. The CDR3 runs to 14 residues. V lost 4 bases and J 8 bases, leaving 18 bases between the germline ends. CDR3 protein: CAISGGRGPDQQYF. CDR3 nucleotide sequence: TGTGCCATCAGTGGAGGGCGGGGCCCCGACCAGCAGTACTTC.